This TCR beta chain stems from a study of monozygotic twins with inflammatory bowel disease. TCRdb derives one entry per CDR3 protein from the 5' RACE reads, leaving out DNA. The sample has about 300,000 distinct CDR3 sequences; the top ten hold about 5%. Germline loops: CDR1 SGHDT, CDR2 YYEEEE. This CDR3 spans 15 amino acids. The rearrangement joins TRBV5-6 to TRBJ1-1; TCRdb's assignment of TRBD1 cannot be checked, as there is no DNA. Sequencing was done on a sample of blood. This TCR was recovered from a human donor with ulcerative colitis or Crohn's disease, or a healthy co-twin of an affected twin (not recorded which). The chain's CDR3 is CASSYMDRGRTEAFF.